The TCR beta chain described here comes from a study of blood T cells in healthy people across ages. This clonotype turned up a few times. V dropped 0 bases and J dropped 2 bases, with 8 bases sitting between them. The CDR3 consists of 15 residues. Germline assignment: CDR1 KGHSH and CDR2 LQKENI. A sample-barcoded 5' primer and a J-beta primer mix were used in a second PCR of roughly 7 to 12 cycles. TCRdb called the 5' RACE reads again in MiXCR, with one record for every CDR3 protein. The repertoire holds 1.5 million to 2 million distinct CDR3 sequences, with approximately 50% as singletons. The chain joins TRBV18 to TRBJ2-1; no clear D. The sample comprised blood. The TCR was taken from a woman between 40 and 50 years old in good health. DNA for the CDR3: TGTGCCAGCTCACCACCACCAGTTCCCTACAATGAGCAGTTCTTC. Protein product: CASSPPPVPYNEQFF.